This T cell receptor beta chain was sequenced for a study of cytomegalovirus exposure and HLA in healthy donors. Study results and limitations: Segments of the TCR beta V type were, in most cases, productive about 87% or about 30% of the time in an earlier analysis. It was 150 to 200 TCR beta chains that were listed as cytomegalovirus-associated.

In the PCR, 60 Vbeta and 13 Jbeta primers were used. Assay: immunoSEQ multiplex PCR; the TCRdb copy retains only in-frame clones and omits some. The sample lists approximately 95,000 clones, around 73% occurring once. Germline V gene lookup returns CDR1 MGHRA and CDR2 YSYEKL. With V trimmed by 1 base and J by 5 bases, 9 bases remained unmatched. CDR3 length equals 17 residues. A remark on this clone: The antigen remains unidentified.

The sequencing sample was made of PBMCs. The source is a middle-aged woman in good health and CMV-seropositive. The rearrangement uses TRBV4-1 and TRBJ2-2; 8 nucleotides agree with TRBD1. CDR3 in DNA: TGCGCCAGCAGCCAAGTGCCGGGACAGGACTTAACCGGGGAGCTGTTTTTT. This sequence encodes CASSQVPGQDLTGELFF.